These 15 T cell receptor beta chains were all obtained from the same sample, sequenced in a study of identical twins. TCRdb re-analysed the 5' RACE reads in MiXCR, keeping a single row per CDR3 protein. The table lists some 500,000 distinct CDR3 sequences, around a tenth of them singletons. These sequences were also reported in another study, on yellow fever vaccine responses in identical twins.

Sequences were obtained from PBMCs. The receptors originated from a woman aged 18-29 years in good health.

This clonotype was seen at least ten times. The chain recombines TRBV3-1 with TRBJ1-5; no clear D. This CDR3 region has 15 residues. Trimming shortened V by 0 bases and J by 10 bases, and 16 bases separated the two germline ends. Germline assignment: CDR1 LGHDT and CDR2 YNNKEL (reference sequence). Here the CDR3 DNA reads TGTGCCAGCAGCCAAGATCTCACGACGAGCCCACCCCAGCATTTT. Translated: CASSQDLTTSPPQHF.

In its sample, this clonotype was seen many times. V usage is TRBV28 and J usage is TRBJ2-3, with TRBD1 matching over 8 bases. This CDR3 is built from 17 residues. V shed 5 bases, J shed 1 base, and the junction held 11 bases outside the gene matches. Germline V gene lookup returns CDR1 MDHEN and CDR2 SYDVKM. CDR3 amino acids: CASSGRGRSGGTDTQYF. DNA of the CDR3: TGTGCCAGCAGTGGCAGGGGGCGAAGTGGGGGCACAGATACGCAGTATTTT.

CDR3 sequence (DNA): TGCAGCGTTGAAAAGGGAGGCTACGAGCAGTACTTC. Its translation: CSVEKGGYEQYF. This rearrangement joins TRBV29-1 to TRBJ2-7, with a possible D match to TRBD2 (6 bases). The CDR3 is made up of 12 amino acids. From germline, CDR1 is SQVTM and CDR2 ANQGSEA. Between the trimmed V and J ends, which lost 2 bases and 3 bases, there was a span of 8 bases.

This clonotype was seen ten or more times. The J gene is TRBJ2-4, the V gene TRBV7-2; D unresolved. V gave up 3 bases and J gave up 2 bases, with 2 bases separating them. The length of the CDR3 is 12 residues. The germline CDR1 and CDR2 sequences are SGHTA and FQGNSA. The DNA of the CDR3 is TGTGCCAGCAGCTTTCCCAAAAACATTCAGTACTTC. This codes for CASSFPKNIQYF.

CDR3 sequence (DNA): TGTGCCAGCAGCCCATCACCGGGGGCCCCTGGGGCCAACGTCCTGACTTTC. It is translated as CASSPSPGAPGANVLTF. The chain is built from TRBV3-1 and TRBJ2-6, with D perhaps matching TRBD1 or TRBD2 (6 bases each). This CDR3 is 17 amino acids long. The V end was cut by 4 bases, the J end by 2 bases, with 15 bases between. Per germline, CDR1 LGHDT and CDR2 YNNKEL (reference sequence).

This chain connects TRBV4-1 to TRBJ2-1; perhaps TRBD2 as D (6 bases). The CDR3 runs 13 residues. Germline V gene sequence: CDR1 MGHRA, CDR2 YSYEKL. Trimming took 5 bases from V and 5 from J, leaving 10 bases between them. The CDR3 DNA follows: TGCGCCAGCAGCGGCGGGGAGGACAATGAGCAGTTCTTC. As protein: CASSGGEDNEQFF.

The rearrangement joins TRBV29-1 to TRBJ2-5; 9 bases line up with TRBD1. V trimming: 6 bases; J trimming: 5 bases; junction bases outside the gene matches: 10. The CDR3 runs to 14 residues. Germline assignment: CDR1 SQVTM and CDR2 ANQGSEA. The CDR3 here is CSVAGQGVGETQYF. The CDR3 nucleotides read TGCAGCGTCGCGGGACAGGGTGTTGGGGAGACCCAGTACTTC.

The chain has TRBV6-5 and TRBJ2-1, with unresolved D. CDR1 and CDR2 (germline): MNHEY, SVGAGI. V was clipped by 0 bases and J by 0 bases, with 9 bases between them. CDR3 size: 16 residues. DNA of the CDR3: TGTGCCAGCAGTTACTCCCCCCCAAGCTCCTACAATGAGCAGTTCTTC. Encoded protein: CASSYSPPSSYNEQFF.

At least ten counts were recorded for this clonotype. This chain uses TRBV28 with TRBJ2-3; D gene ambiguous. CDR1 and CDR2 (germline): MDHEN, SYDVKM. CDR3 length: 15 amino acids. Trimming removed 5 bases from V and 0 bases from J, with 12 bases in between. Here the CDR3 reads CASSTLGSSTDTQYF. The CDR3 DNA is TGTGCCAGCAGTACCCTGGGGTCTAGCACAGATACGCAGTATTTT.

This clonotype was seen many times. The genes are TRBV2 and TRBJ1-5; no firm D call. Trimming took off 3 bases at V and 6 bases at J, with 6 bases between the two ends. Germline lookup yields CDR1 SNHLY and CDR2 FYNNEI. The CDR3 has 12 residues. The CDR3, as DNA: TGTGCCAGCAGTGAGGGAGGTCAGCCCCAGCATTTT. Translating gives CASSEGGQPQHF. Full variable domain (missing parts from reference TRBV2 and TRBJ1-5): EPEVTQTPSHQVTQMGQEVILRCVPISNHLYFYWYRQILGQKVEFLVSFYNNEISEKSEIFDDQFSVERPDGSNFTLKIRSTKLEDSAMYFCASSEGGQPQHFGDGTRLSIL.

This chain connects TRBV7-2 to TRBJ2-5; the D is unclear. V lost 1 base to trimming and J lost 5 bases, with 8 bases between them. The length of the CDR3 is 13 residues. Germline lookup yields CDR1 SGHTA and CDR2 FQGNSA. DNA for the CDR3: TGTGCCAGCAGCTTAGGGATCGGGGAGACCCAGTACTTC. Residues: CASSLGIGETQYF. The whole variable domain, remainder taken from reference TRBV7-2 and TRBJ2-5, is GAGVSQSPSNKVTEKGKDVELRCDPISGHTALYWYRQSLGQGLEFLIYFQGNSAPDKSGLPSDRFSAERTGGSVSTLTIQRTQQEDSAVYLCASSLGIGETQYFGPGTRLLVL.

The gene calls are TRBV11-2 and TRBJ1-4, with TRBD1 as a possible D gene (6 bases). This CDR3 is 15 amino acids long. V lost 5 bases to trimming and J lost 0 bases, with 10 bases between them. The germline V gene encodes CDR1 SGHAT and CDR2 FQNNGV. The CDR3 loop is CASSQQGATNEKLFF. CDR3 coding DNA: TGTGCCAGCAGCCAACAGGGTGCAACTAATGAAAAACTGTTTTTT.

This clonotype came up a few times. The chain is built from TRBV20-1 and TRBJ1-5; D possibly corresponds to TRBD1 (5 bases). Germline V gene lookup returns CDR1 DFQATT and CDR2 SNEGSKA (reference sequence). V was trimmed by 2 bases and J by 3 bases, leaving 11 bases between them. The CDR3 has 14 residues. In DNA form, the CDR3 reads TGCAGTGCTAGATCACAGGTCGACAATCAGCCCCAGCATTTT. It encodes CSARSQVDNQPQHF.

V usage is TRBV6-2 or TRBV6-3 and J usage is TRBJ2-1; D ambiguous. The V end was cut by 0 bases, the J end by 8 bases, with 8 bases between. The CDR3 is 13 residues long. Per germline, CDR1 MNHEY and CDR2 SVGEGT. This chain's CDR3 is CASSYSQFYEQFF. In DNA, the CDR3 is TGTGCCAGCAGTTACTCGCAGTTCTATGAGCAGTTCTTC.

This clonotype came up many times. The chain uses TRBV7-2 and TRBJ2-7; D perhaps matches TRBD2 (6 bases). V shed 3 bases and J shed 3 bases, with 12 bases lying between them. The CDR3 contains 14 residues. Germline V gene data show CDR1 as SGHTA and CDR2 as FQGNSA. The DNA of the CDR3 is TGTGCCAGCAGCTTGGGGGGACTCGGCTACGAGCAGTACTTC. As protein: CASSLGGLGYEQYF. Variable domain in full (rest from reference TRBV7-2 and TRBJ2-7): GAGVSQSPSNKVTEKGKDVELRCDPISGHTALYWYRQSLGQGLEFLIYFQGNSAPDKSGLPSDRFSAERTGGSVSTLTIQRTQQEDSAVYLCASSLGGLGYEQYFGPGTRLTVT.